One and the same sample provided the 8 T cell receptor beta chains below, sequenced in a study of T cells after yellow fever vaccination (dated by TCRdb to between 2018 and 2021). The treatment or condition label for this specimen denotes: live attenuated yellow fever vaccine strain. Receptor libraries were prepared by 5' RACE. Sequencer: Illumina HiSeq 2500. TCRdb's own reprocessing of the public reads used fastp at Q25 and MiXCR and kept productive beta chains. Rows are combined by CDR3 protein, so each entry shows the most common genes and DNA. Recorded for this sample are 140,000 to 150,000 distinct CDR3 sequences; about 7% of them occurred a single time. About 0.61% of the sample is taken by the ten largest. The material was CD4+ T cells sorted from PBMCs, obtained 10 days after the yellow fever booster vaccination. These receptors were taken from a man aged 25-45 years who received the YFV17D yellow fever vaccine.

The chain's CDR3 is CASSRDRGIGQYF. DNA for the CDR3: TGTGCCAGCAGCCGGGACAGGGGGATCGGGCAGTACTTC. The chain combines TRBV11-2 with TRBJ2-7; 11 bases map to TRBD1. The CDR3 is 13 residues long. V was pared by 5 bases and J by 9 bases, with 6 bases of the junction left unmatched. Germline CDR1 is SGHAT and CDR2 is FQNNGV.

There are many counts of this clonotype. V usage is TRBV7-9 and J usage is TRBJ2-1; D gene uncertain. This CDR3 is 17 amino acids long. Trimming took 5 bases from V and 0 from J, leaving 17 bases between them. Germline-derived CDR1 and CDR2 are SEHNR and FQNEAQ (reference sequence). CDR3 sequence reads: CASSTSLEVSSYNEQFF. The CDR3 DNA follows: TGTGCCAGCAGCACCAGTCTAGAGGTGAGCTCCTACAATGAGCAGTTCTTC.

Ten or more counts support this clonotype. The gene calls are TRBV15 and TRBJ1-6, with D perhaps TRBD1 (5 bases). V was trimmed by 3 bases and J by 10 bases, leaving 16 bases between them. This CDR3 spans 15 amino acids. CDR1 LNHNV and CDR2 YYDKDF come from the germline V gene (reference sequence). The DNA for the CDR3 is TGTGCCACCAGCAGGGACCCGGGGGGAGGGTCACCCCTCCACTTT. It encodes CATSRDPGGGSPLHF.

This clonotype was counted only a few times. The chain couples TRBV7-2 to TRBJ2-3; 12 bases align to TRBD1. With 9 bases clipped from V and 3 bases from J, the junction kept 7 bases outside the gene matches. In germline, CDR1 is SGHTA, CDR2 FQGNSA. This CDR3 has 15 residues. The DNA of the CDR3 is TGTGCCAGTCATCCGGGACAGGGGGCGACAGATACGCAGTATTTT. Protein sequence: CASHPGQGATDTQYF.

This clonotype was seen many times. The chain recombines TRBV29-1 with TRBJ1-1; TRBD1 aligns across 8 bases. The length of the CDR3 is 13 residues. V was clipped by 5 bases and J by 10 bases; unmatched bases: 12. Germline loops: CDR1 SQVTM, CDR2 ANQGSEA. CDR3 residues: CSVFQALTGVAFF. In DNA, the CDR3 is TGCAGCGTTTTCCAGGCCCTGACAGGGGTAGCTTTCTTT.

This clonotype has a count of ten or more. The CDR3 region has the DNA TGCGCCAGCAGCTTCTCCGGCAGGACGGGGGAGACCCAGTACTTC. Its protein is CASSFSGRTGETQYF. The chain carries TRBV5-1 and TRBJ2-5, with a tentative D call TRBD2 (5 bases). The CDR3 is 15 residues long. Germline V lookup: CDR1 SGHRS, CDR2 YFSETQ. Trimming removed 2 bases at V and 5 bases at J, with 16 bases between.

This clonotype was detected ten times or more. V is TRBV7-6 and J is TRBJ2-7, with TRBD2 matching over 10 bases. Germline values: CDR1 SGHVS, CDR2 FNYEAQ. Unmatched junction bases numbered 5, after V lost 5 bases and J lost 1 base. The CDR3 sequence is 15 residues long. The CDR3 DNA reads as TGTGCCAGCAGCCGGACTAGCGGCCAATCCTACGAGCAGTACTTC. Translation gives CASSRTSGQSYEQYF.

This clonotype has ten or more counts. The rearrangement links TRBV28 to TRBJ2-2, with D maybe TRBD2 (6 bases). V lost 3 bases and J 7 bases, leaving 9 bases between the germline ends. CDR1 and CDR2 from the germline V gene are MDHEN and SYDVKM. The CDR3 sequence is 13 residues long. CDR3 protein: CASSFGGIGELFF. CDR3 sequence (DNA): TGTGCCAGCAGTTTCGGCGGGATCGGGGAGCTGTTTTTT.